This paragraph covers one T cell receptor (beta chain) sequence. CDR1 and CDR2 from the germline V gene are SGHTA and FQGNSA. With V trimmed by 5 bases and J by 5 bases, 5 bases remained unmatched. CDR3 length: 14 amino acids. The sample is drawn from a study of cytomegalovirus exposure and HLA in healthy donors. PCR employed 60 Vbeta and 13 Jbeta primers. Only in-frame clones appear in the TCRdb table, and some are missing; sequencing was by immunoSEQ multiplex PCR. The data show 35,000 to 55,000 clones, 50% to 75% seen once. Sequencing used PBMCs. V is TRBV7-2 and J is TRBJ2-2, with 7 bases aligning to TRBD2. This TCR derives from a human donor in good health. Written as DNA, the CDR3 is TGTGCCAGCAGCCGGGAAGCGGGGACCGGGGAGCTGTTTTTT. The encoded protein is CASSREAGTGELFF.